A single sample gave rise to the 15 T cell receptor beta chains below, sequenced in a study of T cell repertoires in cytomegalovirus infection (dated by TCRdb to about 2019). For these TCRs, the target antigens are not known. The sample was run on an Illumina HiSeq 1500. In-frame beta chains were kept once TCRdb had trimmed the public reads at Q25 with fastp and called clones with MiXCR. Each CDR3 protein gets just one entry, which takes the most common genes and DNA from the rows behind it. This sample gives approximately 990,000 distinct CDR3 sequences in total; more than 25% of them show up just once. Jointly, the top ten make up around 15% of the sample. The treatment or condition label, read with the paper, signifies: in vitro stimulation with specific CMV peptide epitopes to enrich CMV-specific T cells. Sequences were derived from cultured CD8+ T cells from PBMCs, sampled from culture after CMV antigen stimulation. These receptors came from a human donor in good health (CMV status not recorded). Some clones in this sample may be carry-over from other donors' samples.

The rearrangement uses TRBV28 and TRBJ2-3, with a tentative D call TRBD2 (6 bases). Germline V gene lookup returns CDR1 MDHEN and CDR2 SYDVKM. V lost 2 bases and J lost 1, with 7 bases in between. The CDR3 extends over 14 amino acids. Here the CDR3 reads CASSLTSRTDTQYF. The CDR3 DNA reads as TGTGCCAGCAGTTTAACTAGCCGCACAGATACGCAGTATTTT.

To note about this clonotype: The junction departs from the called germline gene at one end, perhaps through a read error. In nucleotides, the CDR3 is TGTGCCAGCAGCTTAGACCCCCCCGCGGTTTTC. As protein: CASSLDPPAVF. The chain links TRBV7-6 to TRBJ2-5, with unresolved D. Germline CDR1 is SGHVS and CDR2 is FNYEAQ. The CDR3 has 11 amino acids.

The chain is built from TRBV12-3 or TRBV12-4 and TRBJ1-1; 7 positions match TRBD1. With V trimmed by 4 bases and J by 8 bases, 4 bases remained unmatched. CDR3 length equals 12 residues. The CDR3 loop reads CASSWGTAEAFF. For the CDR3, the DNA is TGTGCCAGCAGTTGGGGGACAGCCGAAGCTTTCTTT.

This clonotype was found a few times. The rearrangement uses TRBV27 and TRBJ1-2, with D hard to call. Trimming left V 5 bases short and J 2 bases short, with 18 bases between. The CDR3 contains 16 residues. The germline V gene encodes CDR1 MNHEY and CDR2 SMNVEV (reference sequence). The DNA for the CDR3 is TGTGCCAGCAGTCCCTGGCCCTTGACTGTAAACTATGGCTACACCTTC. Translating it yields CASSPWPLTVNYGYTF.

This clonotype appeared a few times. Here the CDR3 DNA reads TGTGCCACAGGGGGAGGAGGCTACACCTTC. This encodes CATGGGGYTF. The chain recombines TRBV7-2 with TRBJ1-2; the match to TRBD1 covers 7 bases. Germline-derived CDR1 and CDR2 are SGHTA and FQGNSA. V trimming: 10 bases; J trimming: 8 bases; junction bases outside the gene matches: 4. CDR3 length: 10 amino acids. The whole variable domain, filled in from reference TRBV7-2 and TRBJ1-2, reads GAGVSQSPSNKVTEKGKDVELRCDPISGHTALYWYRQSLGQGLEFLIYFQGNSAPDKSGLPSDRFSAERTGGSVSTLTIQRTQQEDSAVYLCATGGGGYTFGSGTRLTVV.

About this clonotype: One junction end does not reproduce the germline sequence, and a read error may be involved. V gene TRBV7-6 combines with J gene TRBJ1-5, with D maybe TRBD1 (5 bases). CDR3 length: 15 amino acids. CDR1 and CDR2 from the germline V gene are SGHVS and FNYEAQ. The CDR3 nucleotides are TGTGTCAGCAGCCCGGGAGCGGGGGGTAATCAGCCCCAGCATTTT. This translates into CVSSPGAGGNQPQHF.

As for this clonotype: Since a much larger clone is just one base distant, this may be a read error. V is TRBV7-8 and J is TRBJ1-1; D is unresolved. The CDR3 covers 17 residues. Per germline, CDR1 SGHVS and CDR2 FQNEAQ. The chain's CDR3 is CASSSDKTKFLNAEAFF. In DNA, the CDR3 is TGTGCCAGCAGCTCAGACAAGACTAAATTCTTGAACGCTGAAGCTTTCTTT.

V is TRBV20-1 and J is TRBJ2-1, with D possibly being TRBD2 (5 bases). From germline, CDR1 is DFQATT and CDR2 SNEGSKA (reference sequence). The CDR3 sequence is 15 residues long. V lost 1 base, J lost 0 bases, and 10 bases lay in between. In DNA, the CDR3 is TGCAGTGCTAGAGTTCCGGGAAGCTCCTACAATGAGCAGTTCTTC. The encoded protein is CSARVPGSSYNEQFF.

This sequence joins TRBV12-3 or TRBV12-4 and TRBJ1-1; D possibly corresponds to TRBD1 (5 bases). This CDR3 comprises 14 residues. Between the trimmed V and J ends, which lost 3 bases and 1 base, there was a span of 9 bases. CDR3 protein: CASSFWGENTEAFF. The CDR3 DNA is TGTGCCAGCAGTTTCTGGGGGGAGAACACTGAAGCTTTCTTT.

This CDR3 reads CASSQEGQGSGNTIYF. The CDR3 region has the DNA TGCGCCAGCAGCCAGGAGGGACAGGGCTCTGGAAACACCATATATTTT. The V call is TRBV4-1, the J call TRBJ1-3, with 9 bases identical to TRBD1. Germline lookup yields CDR1 MGHRA and CDR2 YSYEKL. The CDR3 runs to 16 residues. Germline trimming cut 3 bases from V and 0 bases from J; bases unmatched to any gene: 3.

V usage is TRBV6-6 and J usage is TRBJ2-1; 12 nucleotides align to TRBD2. CDR3 length: 12 residues. J lost 10 bases, V lost 10 bases, and 5 bases had no gene match. Germline-derived CDR1 and CDR2 are MNHNY and SVGAGI (reference sequence). The CDR3 region is CAIVTSGGEQFF. DNA for the CDR3: TGTGCCATCGTGACTAGCGGGGGAGAGCAGTTCTTC.

This clonotype was seen only a few times. The genes are TRBV6-5 and TRBJ2-3, with TRBD2 matching 9 bases. J lost 2 bases, V lost 0 bases, and 9 bases had no gene match. The CDR3 is made up of 18 amino acids. The V gene's germline CDR1 is MNHEY and CDR2 SVGAGI. DNA of the CDR3: TGTGCCAGCAGTTACTCGAGGGCTAGCGGGGCTCCCACAGATACGCAGTATTTT. This gives the protein CASSYSRASGAPTDTQYF.

The rearrangement uses TRBV25-1 and TRBJ1-1; no clear D. V lost 5 bases and J lost 1, with 14 bases in between. The CDR3 runs to 15 residues. CDR1 and CDR2 from the germline V gene are MGHDK and SYGVNS. In DNA form, the CDR3 reads TGTGCCAGCAGTTCACAAAGGGCGGCGAACACTGAAGCTTTCTTT. Protein: CASSSQRAANTEAFF.

The chain is built from TRBV4-1 and TRBJ1-5, with D possibly being TRBD1 (6 bases). The V and J ends lost 4 bases and 7 bases respectively, with 14 bases between them. The CDR3 loop spans 14 amino acids. Germline CDR1 and CDR2: MGHRA and YSYEKL. The CDR3, as DNA: TGCGCCAGCAGCCTAGATGCGGGGGCACAGCCCCAGCATTTT. Encoded protein: CASSLDAGAQPQHF.

The chain recombines TRBV3-1 with TRBJ2-7; possibly TRBD2 for D (6 bases). V shed 0 bases and J shed 3 bases, with 9 bases lying between them. The CDR3 consists of 14 residues. Germline lookup yields CDR1 LGHDT and CDR2 YNNKEL (reference sequence). For the CDR3, the DNA is TGTGCCAGCAGCCAAGATCGGGGGTACTACGAGCAGTACTTC. Residues: CASSQDRGYYEQYF.